These 20 T cell receptor beta chains came from one sample sequenced in a study of brain T cells in children with intractable seizures. Repertoires were generated with immunoSEQ multiplex PCR, while TCRdb's copy carries only in-frame clones and drops some. Among about 80,000 clones listed, approximately 90% were seen once. The sample consisted of peripheral blood, taken at surgery. All receptors come from a girl aged 2 to 10 with Rasmussen encephalitis and intractable seizures.

The J gene is TRBJ1-5, the V gene TRBV4-2; 7 bases line up with TRBD1. This CDR3 is built from 17 residues. From germline, CDR1 is LGHNA and CDR2 YNFKEQ. With V trimmed by 1 base and J by 2 bases, 8 bases remained unmatched. CDR3 coding DNA: TGTGCCAGCAGCCAAGGACACACAGGGGTGCGCAATCAGCCCCAGCATTTT. It yields the protein CASSQGHTGVRNQPQHF.

V is TRBV19 and J is TRBJ2-5; D might be TRBD1 or TRBD2, each matching 5 bases. Germline V CDR1 and CDR2: LNHDA, SQIVND (reference sequence). The germline V and J ends were trimmed by 8 bases and 2 bases, with 18 bases remaining between them. This CDR3 spans 15 amino acids. The CDR3: CASPLAGGLQETQYF. The CDR3 DNA reads as TGTGCCAGTCCCCTGGCTGGGGGTCTGCAAGAGACCCAGTACTTC.

V and J are TRBV2 and TRBJ2-5; D gene ambiguous. Trimming took 4 bases from V and 1 from J, leaving 7 bases between them. Germline V lookup: CDR1 SNHLY, CDR2 FYNNEI. The CDR3 sequence is 13 residues long. CDR3 sequence (DNA): TGTGCCAGCAGTGCAGGTTCCCAAGAGACCCAGTACTTC. It yields the protein CASSAGSQETQYF.

Only one count was recorded for this clone. The rearrangement joins TRBV18 to TRBJ2-6; D uncertain. The CDR3 length is 17 residues. Trimming left V 0 bases short and J 2 bases short, with 11 bases between. CDR1 and CDR2 (germline): KGHSH, LQKENI. This chain's CDR3 is CASSPPVGSAGANVLTF. In nucleotides, the CDR3 is TGTGCCAGCTCACCACCGGTGGGCAGCGCTGGGGCCAACGTCCTGACTTTC.

This chain connects TRBV19 to TRBJ2-7; the match to TRBD1 covers 8 bases. CDR1 LNHDA and CDR2 SQIVND come from the germline V gene (reference sequence). J was trimmed by 3 bases and V by 6 bases; bases with no gene match: 1. The CDR3 spans 12 residues. The CDR3 DNA follows: TGTGCCAGTAGCGGACAGGGCTACGAGCAGTACTTC. As protein: CASSGQGYEQYF.

The V call is TRBV27, the J call TRBJ1-1, with D possibly being TRBD1 (5 bases). Trimming removed 6 bases at V and 1 base at J, with 12 bases between. This CDR3 comprises 14 residues. Per germline, CDR1 MNHEY and CDR2 SMNVEV (reference sequence). CDR3 region: CASRGPYQNTEAFF. CDR3 DNA sequence: TGTGCCAGCAGGGGGCCCTACCAGAACACTGAAGCTTTCTTT.

In DNA, the CDR3 is TGTGCCAGCAGCGTAGGGATCACAGGGGTAACTGGAAACACCATATATTTT. Amino acids: CASSVGITGVTGNTIYF. V is TRBV9 and J is TRBJ1-3, with 7 bases aligning to TRBD1. This CDR3 has 17 amino acids. Trimming removed 0 bases from V and 2 bases from J; junction bases left unmatched: 8. Germline CDR1 and CDR2: SGDLS and YYNGEE.

The V and J genes are TRBV6-5 and TRBJ1-4; D is ambiguous. There are 15 residues in the CDR3. Trimming left V 6 bases short and J 8 bases short, with 19 bases between. Germline loops: CDR1 MNHEY, CDR2 SVGAGI. The CDR3 spells CASRQNTLGGEKLFF. CDR3 coding DNA: TGTGCCAGCAGGCAAAACACCCTCGGCGGGGAAAAACTGTTTTTT.

The chain is built from TRBV30 and TRBJ1-5; D not certain. Germline CDR1 is GTSNPN and CDR2 is SVGIG (reference sequence). The V end was cut by 0 bases, the J end by 4 bases, with 19 bases between. The CDR3 sequence is 17 residues long. The CDR3 protein is CAWSVSGSPWWNQPQHF. CDR3 nucleotide sequence: TGTGCCTGGAGTGTATCGGGGAGCCCCTGGTGGAATCAGCCCCAGCATTTT.

The CDR3, as DNA: TGTGCCAGCAGCTTCTTAGCGGGAAAAGAGACCCAGTACTTC. It is translated as CASSFLAGKETQYF. The genes are TRBV5-5 and TRBJ2-5; 8 nucleotides align to TRBD2. CDR3 length equals 14 residues. Germline CDR1 is SGHKS and CDR2 is YYEKEE (reference sequence). Losses at the gene ends were 2 bases for V and 3 bases for J; bases not matched to a gene: 3.

The CDR3 sequence is CASSSLSGTGANVLTF. CDR3 DNA: TGTGCCAGCAGCTCACTCTCAGGGACTGGGGCCAACGTCCTGACTTTC. The chain joins TRBV7-6 to TRBJ2-6, with TRBD1 as a possible D gene (5 bases). The CDR3 has 16 amino acids. V was cut by 4 bases and J by 2 bases, with 12 bases left in between. The germline gives CDR1 SGHVS, CDR2 FNYEAQ.

This chain joins TRBV30 and TRBJ2-1; 7 bases align to TRBD1. The germline V gene encodes CDR1 GTSNPN and CDR2 SVGIG (reference sequence). The CDR3 totals 16 residues. After removal of 5 bases from V and 3 bases from J, the junction contained 13 bases not matched to a gene. The CDR3 coding sequence is TGTGCCTGGCTTGGGGGTGGGACAGAGAACTACAATGAGCAGTTCTTC. Translating gives CAWLGGGTENYNEQFF.

The V call is TRBV6-5, the J call TRBJ1-1; no reliable D call. With 6 bases removed from V and 4 bases from J, the gap between germline ends came to 6 bases. The CDR3 runs to 11 residues. CDR1 MNHEY and CDR2 SVGAGI come from the germline V gene. CDR3 coding DNA: TGTGCCAGCAGATCGGGCACTGAAGCTTTCTTT. Translated: CASRSGTEAFF.

V and J are TRBV12-5 and TRBJ1-1; perhaps TRBD1 as D (5 bases). V was shortened by 0 bases and J by 0 bases, with 14 bases between the two germline ends. There are 17 residues in the CDR3. CDR1 LGHNT and CDR2 FRNRAP come from the germline V gene. CDR3 region: CASGLVLGREMNTEAFF. In DNA, the CDR3 is TGTGCTAGTGGTTTGGTACTGGGACGGGAGATGAACACTGAAGCTTTCTTT. The complete variable domain, with remaining parts taken from reference TRBV12-5 and TRBJ1-1, reads DARVTQTPRHKVTEMGQEVTMRCQPILGHNTVFWYRQTMMQGLELLAYFRNRAPLDDSGMPKDRFSAEMPDATLATLKIQPSEPRDSAVYFCASGLVLGREMNTEAFFGQGTRLTVV.

The J gene is TRBJ2-1, the V gene TRBV6-6; TRBD2 matches 7 bases. From germline, CDR1 is MNHNY and CDR2 SVGAGI (reference sequence). V gave up 8 bases and J gave up 2 bases; unmatched junction bases: 3. The CDR3 runs 13 residues. The CDR3 nucleotides read TGTGCCAGCGGACTAGTCCCCTACAATGAGCAGTTCTTC. Its translation: CASGLVPYNEQFF.

The genes are TRBV18 and TRBJ2-7; 7 positions agree with TRBD2. The CDR3 has 14 amino acids. Germline values: CDR1 KGHSH, CDR2 LQKENI. The J segment lost 0 bases and the V segment lost 6 bases, leaving 5 bases of the junction unmatched. CDR3 residues: CASSLGGSSYEQYF. In DNA form, the CDR3 reads TGTGCCAGCTCCTTGGGCGGGAGCTCCTACGAGCAGTACTTC.

V usage is TRBV11-3 and J usage is TRBJ2-1; no definite D call. V was shortened by 2 bases and J by 10 bases, with 12 bases between the two germline ends. Germline V gene lookup returns CDR1 SGHNT and CDR2 YENEEA. CDR3 length: 13 residues. CDR3 DNA: TGTGCCAGCAGCTTAATTCACGGCACCGAGCAGTTCTTC. It specifies CASSLIHGTEQFF.

CDR3 amino acids: CASSFGSQPQHF. CDR3 sequence (DNA): TGTGCCAGCAGTTTTGGCAGTCAGCCCCAGCATTTT. The gene calls are TRBV12-3 or TRBV12-4 and TRBJ1-5; no reliable D call. V shed 3 bases and J shed 6 bases, with 6 bases lying between them. The CDR3 is made up of 12 amino acids.

This chain joins TRBV15 and TRBJ2-7, with a weak D call TRBD1 (6 bases). Germline lookup yields CDR1 LNHNV and CDR2 YYDKDF (reference sequence). The ends were cut back, 1 base at V and 5 bases at J, with 9 bases in the middle. This CDR3 comprises 13 residues. CDR3: CATSRGTVNEQYF. The DNA for the CDR3 is TGTGCCACCAGCAGAGGGACAGTCAACGAGCAGTACTTC. Filled out from reference TRBV15 and TRBJ2-7, the complete variable domain reads DAMVIQNPRYQVTQFGKPVTLSCSQTLNHNVMYWYQQKSSQAPKLLFHYYDKDFNNEADTPDNFQSRRPNTSFCFLDIRSPGLGDTAMYLCATSRGTVNEQYFGPGTRLTVT.

The rearrangement joins TRBV2 to TRBJ1-1; 7 bases map to TRBD1. The V gene's germline CDR1 is SNHLY and CDR2 FYNNEI. This CDR3 has 19 amino acids. V was clipped by 2 bases and J by 1 base; unmatched bases: 16. The CDR3, as DNA: TGTGCCAGCAGTGAATGGGGGACAGTCGGAAGGCACGGGAACACTGAAGCTTTCTTT. Protein product: CASSEWGTVGRHGNTEAFF. Supplemented by reference TRBV2 and TRBJ1-1, the full variable domain reads EPEVTQTPSHQVTQMGQEVILRCVPISNHLYFYWYRQILGQKVEFLVSFYNNEISEKSEIFDDQFSVERPDGSNFTLKIRSTKLEDSAMYFCASSEWGTVGRHGNTEAFFGQGTRLTVV.